The entry that follows covers one TCR beta chain sequence. J gave up 4 bases and V 7 bases, and 6 bases lay outside the gene matches. Germline loops: CDR1 MNHEY, CDR2 SMNVEV (reference sequence). This CDR3 contains 15 residues. This record comes from a study of CD8 T cells in Susac syndrome. CD8+ and CD4+ T cells from blood underwent TCR beta sequencing, which was carried out in a high-throughput format. Controls were drawn from healthy donors and were matched for age and sex. Negative isolation yielded CD8+ and CD4+ T cells; FACS enriched TEMRA cells. It was with random hexamers that roughly 0.5 to 1 ug RNA was reverse transcribed. Amplification of TCR beta CDR3 was carried out by immunoSEQ multiplex PCR, which covered 54 Vbeta and 13 Jbeta segments. Using its own MiXCR run on the immunoSEQ multiplex PCR reads, TCRdb lists one record per CDR3 protein. There are some 18,000 distinct CDR3 sequences in the sample; 85% to 95% occur only once, and about 0.23% lies in the top ten.

Sequencing was carried out using CD8+ T cells from PBMCs. The receptor was derived from a human donor in good health. The V and J genes are TRBV27 and TRBJ2-3; 12 nucleotides agree with TRBD2. The CDR3 DNA reads as TGTGCCAGCAAACTACTAGCGGGAGGTCCAGATACGCAGTATTTT. Its translation is CASKLLAGGPDTQYF.